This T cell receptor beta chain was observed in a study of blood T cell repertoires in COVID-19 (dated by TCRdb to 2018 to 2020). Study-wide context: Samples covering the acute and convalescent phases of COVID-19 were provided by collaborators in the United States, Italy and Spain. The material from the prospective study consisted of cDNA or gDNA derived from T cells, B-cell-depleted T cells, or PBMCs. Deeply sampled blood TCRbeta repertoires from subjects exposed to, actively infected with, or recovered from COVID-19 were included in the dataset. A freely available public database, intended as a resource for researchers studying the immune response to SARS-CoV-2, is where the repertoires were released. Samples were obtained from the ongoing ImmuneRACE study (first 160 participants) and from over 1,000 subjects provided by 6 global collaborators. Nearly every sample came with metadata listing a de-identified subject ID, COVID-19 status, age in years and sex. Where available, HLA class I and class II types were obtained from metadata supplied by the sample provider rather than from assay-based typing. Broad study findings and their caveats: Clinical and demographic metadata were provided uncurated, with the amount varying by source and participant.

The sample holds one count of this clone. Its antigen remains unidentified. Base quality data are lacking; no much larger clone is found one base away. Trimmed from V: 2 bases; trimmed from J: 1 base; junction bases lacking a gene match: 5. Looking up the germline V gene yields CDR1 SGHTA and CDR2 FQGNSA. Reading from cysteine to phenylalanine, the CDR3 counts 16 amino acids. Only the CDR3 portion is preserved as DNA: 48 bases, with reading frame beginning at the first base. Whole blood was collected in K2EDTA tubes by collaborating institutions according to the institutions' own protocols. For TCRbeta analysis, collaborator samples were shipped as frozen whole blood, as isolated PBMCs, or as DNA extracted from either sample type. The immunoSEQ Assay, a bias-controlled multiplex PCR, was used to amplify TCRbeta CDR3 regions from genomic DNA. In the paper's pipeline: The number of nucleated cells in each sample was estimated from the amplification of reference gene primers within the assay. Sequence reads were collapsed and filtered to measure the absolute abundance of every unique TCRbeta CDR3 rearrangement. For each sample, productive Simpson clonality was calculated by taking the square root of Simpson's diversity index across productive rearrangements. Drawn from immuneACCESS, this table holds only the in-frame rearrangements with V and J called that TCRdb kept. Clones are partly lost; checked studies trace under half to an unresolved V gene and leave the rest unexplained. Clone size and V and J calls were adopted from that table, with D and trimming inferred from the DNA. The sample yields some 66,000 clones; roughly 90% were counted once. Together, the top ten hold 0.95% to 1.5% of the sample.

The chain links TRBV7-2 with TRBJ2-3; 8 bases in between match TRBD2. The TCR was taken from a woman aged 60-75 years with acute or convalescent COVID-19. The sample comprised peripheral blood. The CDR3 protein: CASSLFAGGGTDTQYF. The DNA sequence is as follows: TGTGCCAGCAGCTTATTTGCCGGGGGGGGCACAGATACGCAGTATTTT.